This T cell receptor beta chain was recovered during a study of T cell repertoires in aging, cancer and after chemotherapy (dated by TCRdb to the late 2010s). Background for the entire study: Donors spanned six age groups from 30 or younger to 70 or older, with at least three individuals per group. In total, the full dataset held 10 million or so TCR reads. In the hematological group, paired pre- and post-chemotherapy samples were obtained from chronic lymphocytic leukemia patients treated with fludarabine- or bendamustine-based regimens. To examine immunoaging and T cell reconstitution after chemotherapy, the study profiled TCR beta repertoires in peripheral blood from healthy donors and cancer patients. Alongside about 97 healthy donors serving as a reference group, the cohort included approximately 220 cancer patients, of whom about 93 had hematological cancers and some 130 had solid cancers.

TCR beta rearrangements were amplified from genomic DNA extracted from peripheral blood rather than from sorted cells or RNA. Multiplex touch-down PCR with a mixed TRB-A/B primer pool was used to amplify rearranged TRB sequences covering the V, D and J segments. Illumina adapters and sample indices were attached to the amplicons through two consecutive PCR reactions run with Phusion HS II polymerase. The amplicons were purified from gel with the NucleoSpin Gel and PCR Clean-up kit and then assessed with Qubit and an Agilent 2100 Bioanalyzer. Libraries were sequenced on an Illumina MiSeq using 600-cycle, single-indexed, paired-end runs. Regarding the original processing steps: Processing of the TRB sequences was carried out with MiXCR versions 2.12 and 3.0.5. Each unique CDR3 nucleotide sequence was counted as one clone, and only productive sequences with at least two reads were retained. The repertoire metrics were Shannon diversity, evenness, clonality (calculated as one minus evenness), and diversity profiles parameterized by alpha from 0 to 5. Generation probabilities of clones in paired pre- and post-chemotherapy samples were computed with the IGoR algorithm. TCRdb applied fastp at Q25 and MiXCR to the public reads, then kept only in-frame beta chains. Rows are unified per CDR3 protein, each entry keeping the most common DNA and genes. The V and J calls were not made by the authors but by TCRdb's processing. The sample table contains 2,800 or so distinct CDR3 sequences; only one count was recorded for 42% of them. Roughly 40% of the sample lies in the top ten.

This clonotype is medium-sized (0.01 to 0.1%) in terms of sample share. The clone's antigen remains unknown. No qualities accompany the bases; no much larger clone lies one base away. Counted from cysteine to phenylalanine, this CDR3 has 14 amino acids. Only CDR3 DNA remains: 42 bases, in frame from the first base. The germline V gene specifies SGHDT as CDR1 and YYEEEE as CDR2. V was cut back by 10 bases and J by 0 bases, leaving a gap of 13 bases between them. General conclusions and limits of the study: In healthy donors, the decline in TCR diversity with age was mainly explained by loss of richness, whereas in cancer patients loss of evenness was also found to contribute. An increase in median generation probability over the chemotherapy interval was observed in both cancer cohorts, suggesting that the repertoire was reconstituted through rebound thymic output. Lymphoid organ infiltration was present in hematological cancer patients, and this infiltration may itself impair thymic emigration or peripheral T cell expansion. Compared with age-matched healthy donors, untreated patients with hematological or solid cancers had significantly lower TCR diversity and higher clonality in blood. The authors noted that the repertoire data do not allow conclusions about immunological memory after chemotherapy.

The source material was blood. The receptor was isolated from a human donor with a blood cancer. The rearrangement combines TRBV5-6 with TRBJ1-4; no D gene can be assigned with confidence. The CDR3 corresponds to CASDVGATNEKLFF. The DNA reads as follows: TGTGCCTCCGACGTAGGAGCAACTAATGAAAAACTGTTTTTT.